The T cell receptor (beta chain) under discussion was sequenced for a study of T cells after yellow fever vaccination. TCRdb called the 5' RACE reads again in MiXCR, with one record for every CDR3 protein. Of about 300,000 distinct CDR3 sequences listed, around 6.8% were seen once; the top ten hold roughly a sixth. This clonotype was seen a few times. V lost 4 bases, J lost 7 bases, and 23 bases lay in between. This CDR3 has 16 amino acids. Germline lookup yields CDR1 SGHKS and CDR2 YYEKEE (reference sequence). The TCR originated in a man aged 18 to 30 who received the YFV17D yellow fever vaccine. This sample comprised PBMCs, obtained roughly 45 days after the first yellow fever vaccination. The rearrangement uses TRBV5-5 and TRBJ1-2; D possibly corresponds to TRBD1 (5 bases). CDR3 region: CASSPGGELTSAGYTF. DNA for the CDR3: TGTGCCAGCAGCCCTGGGGGGGAACTGACATCGGCTGGCTACACCTTC. Looking up the rest from reference TRBV5-5 and TRBJ1-2 gives the full variable domain: DAGVTQSPTHLIKTRGQQVTLRCSPISGHKSVSWYQQVLGQGPQFIFQYYEKEERGRGNFPDRFSARQFPNYSSELNVNALLLGDSALYLCASSPGGELTSAGYTFGSGTRLTVV.